This T cell receptor (beta chain) stems from a study of T cell repertoires in cytomegalovirus infection. This clonotype occurred many times. The CDR3 has 16 amino acids. V shed 4 bases and J shed 1 base, with 14 bases lying between them. CDR1 is SGHTA and CDR2 is FQGNSA in the germline V gene. TCRdb ran MiXCR on the reads and lists one entry per CDR3 protein. Of 130,000 or so distinct CDR3 sequences in the sample, 6.5% were seen once. The receptor comes from a human donor in good health (CMV status not recorded). Some clones in this sample may be carry-over from other donors' samples. The chain uses TRBV7-2 and TRBJ2-1; weak D call: TRBD1 (5 bases). Sequencing was carried out using PBMCs. The DNA for the CDR3 is TGTGCCAGCAGCTCAATCAGGGTCGGGTCCTACAATGAGCAGTTCTTC. Amino acid sequence: CASSSIRVGSYNEQFF.